The clone carrying this T cell receptor beta chain was seen just once. Its specificity is unknown. This entry belongs to a study of cytomegalovirus exposure and HLA in healthy donors. The wider study: The roughly 700 first-cohort repertoires shared a platform with the 130 or so validation repertoires, as reported in a later analysis. Study-wide results and caveats: The study designated some 180 TCR beta chains cytomegalovirus-associated. Three chains linked to CMV were shown in vitro to be specific for CMV antigens.

Data came from immunoSEQ multiplex PCR; TCRdb stores just in-frame clones and leaves some out. The sample includes tens of thousands of clones, around 89% seen only once; the top ten take about 1.5%. This CDR3 region has 13 residues. Per the germline V gene, CDR1 is MGHDK and CDR2 is SYGVNS. After removal of 8 bases from V and 9 bases from J, the junction contained 8 bases not matched to a gene. The V call is TRBV25-1, the J call TRBJ2-1, with 9 positions matching TRBD2. The TCR comes from a woman aged 18-29 years in good health and CMV-seronegative. The sequenced sample was PBMCs. As DNA, the CDR3 is TGTGCCAGCGGGGGCCGCGGGAGGGGTGAGCAGTTCTTC. It is translated as CASGGRGRGEQFF.